This T cell receptor beta chain was profiled in a study of tumor and adjacent non-tumor tissue in lung cancer. Germline CDR1 is MNHNY and CDR2 is SVGAGI (reference sequence). CDR3 size: 12 residues. A modified ARM-PCR protocol with three rounds of nested PCR amplified TCRbeta. MiXCR, run by TCRdb on the multiplex PCR reads, gives a single entry per CDR3 protein. The profile shows 100,000 or so distinct CDR3 sequences, 55% to 65% of them singletons. About this clonotype: An end of the junction does not agree with germline; a read error may underlie this.

This sample's RNA came from whole unsorted tissue. Distant lung tissue was collected more than 3 cm away from the tumor edge. The receptor was isolated from a man aged 25 to 40 with non-small cell lung cancer. The sample taken for sequencing was distant non-tumor lung tissue. The V and J genes are TRBV6-6 and TRBJ2-7, with no clear D. CDR3 nucleotide sequence: TGTGTCAGCAGTTCGACCTTGTACGAGCAATACTTC. Protein product: CVSSSTLYEQYF.